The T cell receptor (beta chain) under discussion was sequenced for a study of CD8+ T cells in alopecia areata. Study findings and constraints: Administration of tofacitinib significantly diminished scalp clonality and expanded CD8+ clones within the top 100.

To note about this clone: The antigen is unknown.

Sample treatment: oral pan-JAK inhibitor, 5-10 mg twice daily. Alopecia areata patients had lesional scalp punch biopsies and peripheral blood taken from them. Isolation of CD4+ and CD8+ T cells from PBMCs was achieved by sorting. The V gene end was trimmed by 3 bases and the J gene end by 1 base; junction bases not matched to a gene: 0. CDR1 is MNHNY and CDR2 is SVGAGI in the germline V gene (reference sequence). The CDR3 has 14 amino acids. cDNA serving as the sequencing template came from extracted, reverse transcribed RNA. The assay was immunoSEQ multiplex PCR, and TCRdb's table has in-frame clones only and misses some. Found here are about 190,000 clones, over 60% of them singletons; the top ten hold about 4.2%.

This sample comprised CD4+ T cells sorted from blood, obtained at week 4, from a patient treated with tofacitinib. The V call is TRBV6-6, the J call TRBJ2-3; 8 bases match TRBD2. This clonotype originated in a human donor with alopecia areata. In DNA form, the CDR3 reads TGTGCCAGCAGTTATAGCGGGGGCACAGATACGCAGTATTTT. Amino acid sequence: CASSYSGGTDTQYF.